The 25 T cell receptor beta chains below come from one sample, sequenced in a study of control samples from healthy donors and cancer patients. The assay was immunoSEQ multiplex PCR, and TCRdb's table has in-frame clones only and misses some. The repertoire has roughly 21,000 clones, around four fifths of them found once; the top ten carry around 23%. Sequencing was carried out using PBMCs. Receptors originate from a man aged 55 to 70 with colorectal cancer.

This clone has only one observation. DNA of the CDR3: TGTGCCAGCAGCCGGGGGCAAGAGACCCAGTACTTC. This translates into CASSRGQETQYF. The J gene is TRBJ2-5, the V gene TRBV5-4; a weak D match, TRBD2 (6 bases). The V end lost 4 bases, the J end lost 2 bases, and 6 bases lay between the germline ends. The CDR3 length is 12 residues. Germline CDR1 is SGHNT and CDR2 is YYREEE (reference sequence).

This chain links TRBV10-1 with TRBJ2-7, with 13 bases identical to TRBD2. This CDR3 spans 15 amino acids. Trimming cost V 7 bases and J 4 bases; bases outside gene matches: 7. From germline, CDR1 is WNHNN and CDR2 SYGVQD (reference sequence). DNA of the CDR3: TGCGCCAGCAACGCCGGGACTAGCGGGGAATACGAGCAGTACTTC. It specifies CASNAGTSGEYEQYF.

The rearrangement uses TRBV5-4 and TRBJ2-7, with a weak D call TRBD1 (6 bases). The V gene's germline CDR1 is SGHNT and CDR2 YYREEE (reference sequence). The CDR3 spans 13 residues. V dropped 2 bases and J dropped 2 bases, with 8 bases sitting between them. The CDR3 bases are TGTGCCAGCAGCTTACAGGGTCCCTACGAGCAGTACGTC. This gives the protein CASSLQGPYEQYV.

This clone showed up just once. V and J are TRBV7-9 and TRBJ2-5; 11 bases match TRBD1. This CDR3 comprises 17 residues. Germline V lookup: CDR1 SEHNR, CDR2 FQNEAQ (reference sequence). Trimming cost V 10 bases and J 3 bases; bases outside gene matches: 16. The CDR3 loop reads CATNRGDRGKFEETQYF. CDR3 in DNA: TGTGCCACCAACCGTGGGGACAGGGGGAAATTTGAAGAGACCCAGTACTTC. The entire variable domain, with the rest obtained from reference TRBV7-9 and TRBJ2-5, is as follows: DTGVSQNPRHKITKRGQNVTFRCDPISEHNRLYWYRQTLGQGPEFLTYFQNEAQLEKSRLLSDRFSAERPKGSFSTLEIQRTEQGDSAMYLCATNRGDRGKFEETQYFGPGTRLLVL.

V is TRBV5-4 and J is TRBJ2-3; maybe TRBD2 (5 bases). Germline values: CDR1 SGHNT, CDR2 YYREEE (reference sequence). The V end was cut by 0 bases, the J end by 0 bases, with 5 bases between. CDR3 size: 14 residues. The CDR3 spells CASSLGGSTDTQYF. The CDR3 region has the DNA TGTGCCAGCAGCTTGGGAGGGAGCACAGATACGCAGTATTTT.

The V and J genes are TRBV6-5 and TRBJ1-1, with D perhaps matching TRBD1 (5 bases). The CDR3 length is 12 residues. Germline V gene lookup returns CDR1 MNHEY and CDR2 SVGAGI. Trimming shortened V by 6 bases and J by 2 bases, and 7 bases separated the two germline ends. The CDR3 here is CASRTANTEAFF. CDR3 DNA sequence: TGTGCCAGCAGGACAGCCAACACTGAAGCTTTCTTT.

The gene calls are TRBV12-3 or TRBV12-4 and TRBJ1-6, with D hard to call. CDR3 length: 12 residues. V gave up 0 bases and J gave up 10 bases, with 4 bases separating them. The CDR3 is CASSLARSPLHF. The CDR3 DNA is TGTGCCAGCAGTTTAGCCCGATCACCCCTCCACTTT.

The V gene is TRBV7-6, the J gene TRBJ2-1, with 11 positions matching TRBD2. Trimming at V came to 2 bases and at J to 7 bases, leaving 7 bases not matched to a gene. The CDR3 runs to 16 residues. CDR1 SGHVS and CDR2 FNYEAQ come from the germline V gene. The CDR3 loop is CASSLTASGGRNEQFF. The CDR3 DNA reads as TGTGCCAGCAGCTTAACTGCTAGCGGGGGGCGGAATGAGCAGTTCTTC.

The chain links TRBV27 to TRBJ1-1, with 8 nucleotides matching TRBD1. With 6 bases clipped from V and 5 bases from J, the junction kept 14 bases outside the gene matches. Germline V gene sequence: CDR1 MNHEY, CDR2 SMNVEV (reference sequence). CDR3 length equals 16 residues. Here the CDR3 reads CASSFGTGELRTEAFF. CDR3 in DNA: TGTGCCAGCAGCTTCGGGACAGGTGAGCTGAGGACTGAAGCTTTCTTT.

The chain has TRBV27 and TRBJ2-1; perhaps TRBD1 as D (6 bases). The CDR3 contains 15 residues. Germline V gene lookup returns CDR1 MNHEY and CDR2 SMNVEV (reference sequence). V lost 3 bases and J lost 1, with 10 bases in between. Written as DNA, the CDR3 is TGTGCCAGCAGTTTGGCAGGGGCTTCCTACAATGAGCAGTTCTTC. Its protein is CASSLAGASYNEQFF.

In this sample, this clone turned up a few times. The chain is built from TRBV29-1 and TRBJ1-2, with 7 bases aligning to TRBD1. After removal of 6 bases from V and 7 bases from J, the junction contained 2 bases not matched to a gene. In germline, CDR1 is SQVTM, CDR2 ANQGSEA. CDR3 size: 10 residues. In DNA, the CDR3 is TGCAGCGTGGGGACAGCTGGCTACACCTTC. This encodes CSVGTAGYTF.

The chain links TRBV9 to TRBJ2-2; 9 bases are shared with TRBD2. Trimming at V came to 4 bases and at J to 4 bases, leaving 11 bases not matched to a gene. The CDR3 covers 17 residues. Per the germline V gene, CDR1 is SGDLS and CDR2 is YYNGEE. The CDR3 loop is CASSPILGGGATGELFF. The CDR3 DNA is TGTGCCAGCAGCCCCATTTTGGGCGGGGGGGCCACCGGGGAGCTGTTTTTT.

The chain recombines TRBV3-1 (or the pseudogene TRBV3-2) with TRBJ1-6; D may be TRBD1 (5 bases). CDR1 and CDR2 (germline): LGHDT, YNNKEL (reference sequence). V was cut by 4 bases and J by 6 bases, with 13 bases left in between. The CDR3 has 15 amino acids. CDR3 protein: CASSPPGLGNSPLHF. The CDR3 DNA reads TGTGCCAGCAGCCCTCCGGGACTGGGTAATTCACCCCTCCACTTT.

V and J are TRBV12-3 or TRBV12-4 and TRBJ2-7; unclear D gene. The CDR3 is made up of 12 amino acids. Trimming took off 3 bases at V and 6 bases at J, with 9 bases between the two ends. This chain's CDR3 is CASSFGKAEQYF. DNA of the CDR3: TGTGCCAGCAGTTTTGGTAAGGCCGAGCAGTACTTC.

The rearrangement uses TRBV6-5 and TRBJ1-1, with 7 positions matching TRBD1. This CDR3 region has 14 residues. Trimming removed 2 bases from V and 10 bases from J; junction bases left unmatched: 10. The germline CDR1 and CDR2 sequences are MNHEY and SVGAGI. The chain's CDR3 is CASSYGQAALGAFF. In nucleotides, the CDR3 is TGTGCCAGCAGTTACGGACAGGCAGCCCTGGGAGCTTTCTTT.

V gene TRBV27 combines with J gene TRBJ1-6, with D possibly being TRBD1 (5 bases). This CDR3 is 15 amino acids long. The V end was cut by 6 bases, the J end by 13 bases, with 22 bases between. Germline V gives CDR1 MNHEY, CDR2 SMNVEV (reference sequence). CDR3 protein: CASSTSRDPRTPLHF. The CDR3 DNA follows: TGTGCCAGCAGCACAAGCCGGGACCCACGAACGCCCCTCCACTTT.

The rearrangement uses TRBV6-6 and TRBJ1-2, with 7 bases aligning to TRBD1. Germline-derived CDR1 and CDR2 are MNHNY and SVGAGI (reference sequence). The V gene end was trimmed by 7 bases and the J gene end by 3 bases; junction bases not matched to a gene: 8. The CDR3 length is 14 residues. In DNA, the CDR3 is TGTGCCAGCACCCAGGACGGACAGGACTATGGCTACACCTTC. Amino acids: CASTQDGQDYGYTF.

J is TRBJ1-1 and V is TRBV10-3; D might be TRBD1 (6 bases). V shed 2 bases and J shed 0 bases, with 10 bases lying between them. The CDR3 totals 15 residues. Germline CDR1 is ENHRY and CDR2 is SYGVKD. The CDR3 reads CAISEQGTLNTEAFF. Written as DNA, the CDR3 is TGTGCCATCAGTGAGCAGGGGACGTTGAACACTGAAGCTTTCTTT.

By sample fraction, this clone is medium-sized. The V and J genes are TRBV18 and TRBJ1-5; 7 bases map to TRBD1. In germline, CDR1 is KGHSH, CDR2 LQKENI. The junction had 3 bases not matched to a gene; V was cut back by 4 bases and J by 3 bases. The CDR3 runs to 14 residues. The CDR3 region has the DNA TGTGCCAGCTCACAGACAGGGTCCAATCAGCCCCAGCATTTT. It translates to CASSQTGSNQPQHF.

This clone was observed a few times. This chain links TRBV6-5 with TRBJ2-1; no firm D call. This CDR3 has 11 residues. In germline, CDR1 is MNHEY, CDR2 SVGAGI. Between the trimmed V and J ends, which lost 5 bases and 11 bases, there was a span of 10 bases. CDR3: CASSNTYQQFF. The CDR3 nucleotides read TGTGCCAGCAGTAATACTTATCAGCAGTTCTTC.

The chain carries TRBV6-1 and TRBJ2-2; 15 bases match TRBD2. V gave up 4 bases and J gave up 3 bases; unmatched junction bases: 3. Germline V gene data show CDR1 as MNHNS and CDR2 as SASEGT. The CDR3 is 17 residues long. The CDR3 is CASSGTSGGAHTGELFF. CDR3 coding DNA: TGTGCCAGCAGTGGGACTAGCGGGGGGGCTCACACCGGGGAGCTGTTTTTT.

This clone was seen a single time. The gene calls are TRBV19 and TRBJ2-1; tentatively, D is TRBD1 or TRBD2 (5 bases each). Germline V gene lookup returns CDR1 LNHDA and CDR2 SQIVND (reference sequence). V shed 7 bases and J shed 9 bases, with 16 bases lying between them. The CDR3 contains 13 residues. The CDR3: CASTQGLGVEQFF. The CDR3, as DNA: TGTGCCAGTACCCAGGGCCTGGGGGTTGAGCAGTTCTTC.

The sample holds one count of this clone. V usage is TRBV10-2 and J usage is TRBJ2-2; no clear D. The CDR3 consists of 14 residues. Trimming took off 6 bases at V and 0 bases at J, with 8 bases between the two ends. The germline V gene encodes CDR1 WSHSY and CDR2 SAAADI. The CDR3 nucleotides are TGCGCCAGCAGCAGTCAGGCGAACACCGGGGAGCTGTTTTTT. This sequence encodes CASSSQANTGELFF.

The chain carries TRBV5-1 and TRBJ1-2, with 7 positions matching TRBD1. Germline lookup yields CDR1 SGHRS and CDR2 YFSETQ. There are 15 residues in the CDR3. Trimming cost V 5 bases and J 2 bases; bases outside gene matches: 9. The chain's CDR3 is CASRSPQGENYGYTF. CDR3 coding DNA: TGCGCCAGCAGAAGTCCCCAGGGGGAGAACTATGGCTACACCTTC.

This chain links TRBV19 with TRBJ1-4; 9 bases align to TRBD1. The CDR3 loop spans 13 amino acids. J was trimmed by 6 bases and V by 7 bases; bases with no gene match: 3. Per the germline V gene, CDR1 is LNHDA and CDR2 is SQIVND (reference sequence). The CDR3 nucleotides are TGTGCCAGTAAAACAGGGGGCGATGAAAAACTGTTTTTT. Translation gives CASKTGGDEKLFF.